This is a list of T cell receptor beta chains from one sample in a study of graft-versus-host responses after intestinal transplantation. Method: immunoSEQ multiplex PCR; TCRdb's copy keeps in-frame clones and lacks some. The sample lists some 90,000 clones, roughly 90% occurring once. Their specific antigens are unknown. Sample: unstimulated CD4+ T cells sorted from spleen or lymph node cells, taken before intestinal transplant. The receptors here all came from a human donor who received an intestinal transplant. Both conserved end residues are part of each CDR3. A D gene is named only where the DNA matches it firmly. Clone size is given for some rows only: seen once, a few or many times, or a class if the clone is expanded.

d_gene	v_gene	j_gene	abundance	CDR3aa	CDR3nt
TRBD2	TRBV5-5	TRBJ2-2	once	CASSWWGGTNTGELFF	TGTGCCAGCAGCTGGTGGGGAGGGACGAACACCGGGGAGCTGTTTTTT
NA	TRBV5-8	TRBJ1-1	NA	CASSLTGTPNTEAFF	TGTGCCAGCAGCTTGACCGGGACACCGAACACTGAAGCTTTCTTT
NA	TRBV19	TRBJ2-3	NA	CASSVGTPDTQYF	TGTGCCAGTAGTGTGGGGACTCCAGATACGCAGTATTTT
NA	TRBV28	TRBJ2-7	NA	CASRWGGPNYEQYF	TGTGCCAGCAGGTGGGGCGGCCCTAACTACGAGCAGTACTTC
TRBD1	TRBV5-1	TRBJ1-2	NA	CASSSDRLDYGYTF	TGCGCCAGCAGTTCGGACAGGTTAGACTATGGCTACACCTTC
NA	TRBV15	TRBJ1-4	NA	CATSLRGGRGDEKLFF	TGTGCCACCAGCCTGCGGGGGGGCAGGGGTGATGAAAAACTGTTTTTT
NA	TRBV14	TRBJ1-2	NA	CASSQDLRGDNYGYTF	TGTGCCAGCAGCCAAGATCTTAGGGGTGACAACTATGGCTACACCTTC
NA	TRBV21-1	TRBJ2-1	NA	CASSKVRQGAREQFF	TGTGCCAGCAGCAAAGTGAGACAGGGGGCGAGGGAGCAGTTCTTC
NA	TRBV10-2	TRBJ2-7	NA	CASSDGGYEQYF	TGCGCCAGCAGTGATGGAGGTTACGAGCAGTACTTC
NA	TRBV18	TRBJ1-2	once	CASSPPISGHDYGYTF	TGTGCCAGCTCACCACCTATTAGTGGACACGACTATGGCTACACCTTC
TRBD1	TRBV29-1	TRBJ2-5	NA	CSDRQGDETQYF	TGCAGCGACCGACAGGGAGACGAGACCCAGTACTTC
NA	TRBV6-6	TRBJ1-2	NA	CASSYLAGDGYTF	TGTGCCAGCAGTTACTTGGCAGGGGATGGCTACACCTTC
NA	TRBV9	TRBJ2-2	NA	CASTLRVSGAPGELFF	TGTGCCAGCACCCTGCGGGTTAGCGGTGCCCCCGGGGAGCTGTTTTTT
TRBD2	TRBV19	TRBJ2-2	NA	CASNQPGGTGELFF	TGTGCCAGTAATCAGCCGGGGGGAACCGGGGAGCTGTTTTTT
TRBD1	TRBV7-2	TRBJ1-4	NA	CASSLYAGTGGSNEKLFF	TGTGCCAGCAGCTTATATGCCGGGACAGGGGGCTCTAATGAAAAACTGTTTTTT
TRBD1	TRBV5-1	TRBJ1-2	NA	CASSRTGTVDNYGYTF	TGCGCCAGCAGCCGGACAGGGACGGTGGATAACTATGGCTACACCTTC
TRBD1	TRBV5-1	TRBJ2-3	NA	CASSPARDRGSGTQYF	TGCGCCAGCAGCCCGGCCCGGGACAGGGGGTCGGGGACGCAGTATTTT
TRBD1	TRBV7-6	TRBJ2-3	NA	CASSPGTALSTDTQYF	TGTGCCAGCAGCCCCGGGACAGCCCTTAGCACAGATACGCAGTATTTT
NA	TRBV9	TRBJ2-5	once	CASSPGPLGETQYF	TGTGCCAGCAGCCCAGGGCCTCTAGGGGAGACCCAGTACTTC
NA	TRBV11-3	TRBJ1-1	NA	CASQTGTLNTEAFF	TGTGCCAGCCAAACCGGGACATTGAACACTGAAGCTTTCTTT
TRBD2	TRBV6-1	TRBJ2-7	NA	CASSEAWTSLEQYF	TGTGCCAGCAGTGAAGCGTGGACTAGTCTCGAGCAGTACTTC
TRBD1	TRBV2	TRBJ1-6	NA	CASIRTWGQLNSPLHF	TGTGCCAGCATCCGAACGTGGGGACAGCTTAATTCACCCCTCCACTTT
TRBD1	TRBV5-1	TRBJ2-2	NA	CASSRTGGNTGELFF	TGCGCCAGCAGTCGGACAGGGGGGAACACCGGGGAGCTGTTTTTT
TRBD1	TRBV7-6	TRBJ1-3	NA	CASSSRDSLSGNTIYF	TGTGCCAGCAGCTCTCGGGACAGCCTCTCTGGAAACACCATATATTTT
NA	TRBV7-9	TRBJ2-7	NA	CASTKENYEQYF	TGTGCCAGCACCAAGGAGAACTACGAGCAGTACTTC
NA	TRBV7-7	TRBJ2-5	once	CASSTGTTEETQYF	TGTGCTAGCAGCACAGGGACTACGGAAGAGACCCAGTACTTC
TRBD1	TRBV6-4	TRBJ2-5	once	CASSGPGQGKQETQYF	TGTGCCAGCAGTGGCCCCGGACAGGGGAAACAAGAGACCCAGTACTTC
NA	TRBV9	TRBJ2-7	NA	CASSARGTSYEQYF	TGTGCCAGCAGCGCGAGGGGGACATCCTACGAGCAGTACTTC
NA	TRBV4-2	TRBJ1-5	NA	CASSQVLDFLNDSNQPQHF	TGTGCCAGCAGCCAAGTCCTAGATTTCCTAAACGATAGCAATCAGCCCCAGCATTTT
NA	TRBV5-1	TRBJ2-7	NA	CASSPGGADEQYF	TGCGCCAGCAGCCCAGGAGGCGCGGACGAGCAGTACTTC
TRBD1	TRBV5-1	TRBJ2-1	NA	CASSPAPGQGYNEQFF	TGCGCCAGCAGCCCCGCCCCGGGACAGGGGTACAATGAGCAGTTCTTC
NA	TRBV5-1	TRBJ1-1	NA	CASSWTRDTEAFF	TGCGCCAGCAGCTGGACACGAGACACTGAAGCTTTCTTT